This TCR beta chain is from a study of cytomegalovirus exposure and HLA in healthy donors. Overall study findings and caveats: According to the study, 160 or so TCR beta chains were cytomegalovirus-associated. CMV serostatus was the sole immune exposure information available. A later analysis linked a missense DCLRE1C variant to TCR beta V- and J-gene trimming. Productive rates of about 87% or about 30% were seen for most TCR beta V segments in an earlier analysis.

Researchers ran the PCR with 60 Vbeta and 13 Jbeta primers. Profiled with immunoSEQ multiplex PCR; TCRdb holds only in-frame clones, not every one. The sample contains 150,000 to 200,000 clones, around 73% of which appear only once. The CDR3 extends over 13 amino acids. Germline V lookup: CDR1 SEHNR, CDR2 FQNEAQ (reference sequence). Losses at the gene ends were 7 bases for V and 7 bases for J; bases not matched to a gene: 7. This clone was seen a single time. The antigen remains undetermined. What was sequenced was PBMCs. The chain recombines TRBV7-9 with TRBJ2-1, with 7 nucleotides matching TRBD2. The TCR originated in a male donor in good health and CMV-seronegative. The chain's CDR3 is CASNRREGNEQFF. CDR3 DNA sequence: TGTGCCAGCAACCGGAGGGAGGGAAATGAGCAGTTCTTC. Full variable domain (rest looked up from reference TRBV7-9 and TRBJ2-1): DTGVSQNPRHKITKRGQNVTFRCDPISEHNRLYWYRQTLGQGPEFLTYFQNEAQLEKSRLLSDRFSAERPKGSFSTLEIQRTEQGDSAMYLCASNRREGNEQFFGPGTRLTVL.